One and the same sample provided the 11 T cell receptor beta chains below, sequenced in a study of shared clonotypes between healthy human individuals. Using immunoSEQ multiplex PCR, the repertoire was profiled, and TCRdb retains in-frame clones only, with some absent. Among over 2 million clones listed, about 94% were seen once. Positively selected for CCR7, the CD45RO-negative cells used as naive CD8 cells excluded terminally differentiated effector memory CD45RA+ cells. The sample was naive CD8+ T cells sorted from blood. These receptors all come from a man aged 18 to 30 in good health.

This chain connects TRBV4-1 to TRBJ2-1; either TRBD1 or TRBD2 may supply D (5 bases each). The V end lost 1 base, the J end lost 10 bases, and 17 bases lay between the germline ends. The germline CDR1 and CDR2 sequences are MGHRA and YSYEKL. There are 15 residues in the CDR3. The CDR3 region is CASSQVGQGVWEQFF. The CDR3 DNA reads TGCGCCAGCAGCCAAGTAGGCCAGGGAGTTTGGGAGCAGTTCTTC.

This clone was picked up one time. The chain uses TRBV19 and TRBJ1-1; weak D call: TRBD1 (5 bases). Germline CDR1 is LNHDA and CDR2 is SQIVND (reference sequence). The CDR3 runs to 12 residues. The V and J ends lost 9 bases and 0 bases respectively, with 8 bases between them. CDR3: CASGHMNTEAFF. In nucleotides, the CDR3 is TGTGCCAGCGGACATATGAACACTGAAGCTTTCTTT.

The V call is TRBV10-1, the J call TRBJ1-3, with D possibly TRBD1 on 5 matching bases. V lost 2 bases and J lost 0, with 8 bases in between. CDR3 size: 15 residues. Looked up from germline, CDR1 is WNHNN and CDR2 is SYGVQD (reference sequence). Written as DNA, the CDR3 is TGCGCCAGCAGTGAGGACAGTAGCTCTGGAAACACCATATATTTT. Amino acid sequence: CASSEDSSSGNTIYF.

J is TRBJ2-1 and V is TRBV27; TRBD2 agrees at 10 bases. This CDR3 spans 16 amino acids. V was clipped by 5 bases and J by 4 bases; unmatched bases: 8. CDR1 is MNHEY and CDR2 is SMNVEV in the germline V gene (reference sequence). The CDR3 DNA is TGTGCCAGCAGTCCCACGGGACTAGCGCTTTACAATGAGCAGTTCTTC. As protein: CASSPTGLALYNEQFF.

The genes are TRBV10-2 and TRBJ2-5; tentatively, D is TRBD1 or TRBD2 (5 bases each). The CDR3 covers 14 residues. CDR1 is WSHSY and CDR2 is SAAADI in the germline V gene. V dropped 3 bases and J dropped 2 bases, with 10 bases sitting between them. The DNA for the CDR3 is TGCGCCAGCAGTGACAGGGACCCGCAAGAGACCCAGTACTTC. It is translated as CASSDRDPQETQYF.

This clone was counted a single time. This sample includes further DNA sequences coding for the same CDR3. This sequence joins TRBV4-1 and TRBJ2-7; 7 bases line up with TRBD1. The V and J ends lost 2 bases and 6 bases, in that order; junction bases with no gene match: 1. This CDR3 comprises 12 residues. Germline loops: CDR1 MGHRA, CDR2 YSYEKL. This CDR3 reads CASSQPGGEQYF. CDR3 bases: TGCGCCAGCAGCCAACCAGGGGGCGAGCAGTACTTC.

The chain links TRBV29-1 to TRBJ2-7; 7 positions match TRBD1. The CDR3 loop spans 13 amino acids. Germline CDR1 and CDR2: SQVTM and ANQGSEA. J was trimmed by 5 bases and V by 5 bases; bases with no gene match: 9. The CDR3 DNA reads TGCAGCGTTCTTGACAGGGTTGAGAACGAGCAGTACTTC. Encoded protein: CSVLDRVENEQYF.

The V call is TRBV7-9, the J call TRBJ2-5; a weak D match, TRBD2 (6 bases). Germline V CDR1 and CDR2: SEHNR, FQNEAQ (reference sequence). The ends were cut back, 4 bases at V and 2 bases at J, with 20 bases in the middle. The CDR3 loop spans 17 amino acids. DNA of the CDR3: TGTGCCAGCAGCTCACCCTTAGCGGTACTCACACAAGAGACCCAGTACTTC. Its translation is CASSSPLAVLTQETQYF.

As concerns this clone: In the same sample, other DNA sequences code for this CDR3. The chain carries TRBV27 and TRBJ2-7; the match to TRBD2 covers 8 bases. This CDR3 is 16 amino acids long. Trimming at V came to 5 bases and at J to 3 bases, leaving 12 bases not matched to a gene. In germline, CDR1 is MNHEY, CDR2 SMNVEV (reference sequence). The CDR3 reads CASSPSGGEASYEQYF. For the CDR3, the DNA is TGTGCCAGCAGTCCGAGCGGGGGTGAGGCCAGCTACGAGCAGTACTTC.

J is TRBJ2-7 and V is TRBV19; D gene unclear. Germline V gene sequence: CDR1 LNHDA, CDR2 SQIVND (reference sequence). V shed 1 base and J shed 0 bases, with 7 bases lying between them. CDR3 length equals 14 residues. The DNA of the CDR3 is TGTGCCAGTAGTATAGGCCCACTCTCCTACGAGCAGTACTTC. Protein product: CASSIGPLSYEQYF.

This clone was detected once. The chain combines TRBV27 with TRBJ2-1; D gene uncertain. This CDR3 has 13 amino acids. The germline CDR1 and CDR2 sequences are MNHEY and SMNVEV (reference sequence). Trimming shortened V by 3 bases and J by 6 bases, and 9 bases separated the two germline ends. This CDR3 is CASSFAGVNEQFF. The CDR3 DNA follows: TGTGCCAGCAGTTTCGCTGGAGTCAATGAGCAGTTCTTC.